A selection of T cell receptor beta chains follows, all from one sample in a study of blood T cell repertoires in COVID-19. Assay: immunoSEQ multiplex PCR; the TCRdb copy retains only in-frame clones and omits some. The sample has 110,000 to 150,000 clones, 79% seen once. Sequencing used peripheral blood. The source of these receptors is a man aged 50 to 60 with active or convalescent COVID-19. Each CDR3 is given with its conserved first and last residue. A D gene is named only where the DNA matches it firmly. Clone size, where shown, is once, few, many, or a class for clones that have expanded.

TRBJ2-3	TRBV3-1/TRBV3-2	TRBD2	-	CASVRTSGSVGDTQYF	TGTGCCAGCGTCAGGACTAGCGGGAGTGTGGGAGATACGCAGTATTTT
TRBJ2-1	TRBV19	TRBD2	-	CASSILGVQLAGPLLYEQFF	TGTGCCAGTAGTATCTTGGGGGTACAACTAGCGGGACCTCTCCTCTATGAGCAGTTCTTC
TRBJ1-6	TRBV5-1	-	-	CASSSGTNEAPLHF	TGCGCCAGCAGCTCCGGGACAAACGAAGCACCCCTCCACTTT
TRBJ2-1	TRBV6-5	TRBD2	-	CASSPSGTPWFF	TGTGCCAGCAGTCCCAGCGGGACGCCTTGGTTCTTC
TRBJ1-1	TRBV27	-	few	CASSYTDEGDTEAFF	TGTGCCAGCAGTTACACCGACGAGGGGGACACTGAAGCTTTCTTT
TRBJ2-1	TRBV5-1	TRBD1	-	CASSFGTGGFSEQFF	TGCGCCAGCAGCTTTGGGACAGGGGGCTTCAGTGAGCAGTTCTTC
TRBJ2-7	TRBV7-7	-	-	CASSLGGGGSYEQYF	TGTGCTAGCAGCTTAGGAGGGGGGGGATCCTACGAGCAGTACTTC
TRBJ1-1	TRBV11-2	-	-	CASSLDPSWPEAFF	TGTGCCAGCAGCTTAGACCCCTCGTGGCCTGAAGCTTTCTTT
TRBJ2-3	TRBV21-1	-	-	CAPPGGRASPDTQYF	TGTGCCCCACCTGGGGGGAGGGCCTCTCCAGATACGCAGTATTTT
TRBJ1-1	TRBV3-1/TRBV3-2	-	-	CASSPLRGDIMNTEAFF	TGTGCCAGCAGCCCGCTCCGGGGAGACATCATGAACACTGAAGCTTTCTTT
TRBJ1-5	TRBV27	TRBD1	once	CASREQGHSNQPQHF	TGTGCCAGCAGAGAACAGGGGCATAGCAATCAGCCCCAGCATTTT
TRBJ1-6	TRBV7-9	TRBD1	once	CASSSTGEGSPLHF	TGTGCCAGCAGTTCTACAGGGGAAGGTTCACCCCTCCACTTT
TRBJ1-1	TRBV19	-	-	CATRPTSGGVGVDTEAFF	TGTGCCACCCGACCTACCTCGGGGGGCGTTGGCGTTGACACTGAAGCTTTCTTT
TRBJ2-1	TRBV6-5	TRBD2	few	CASNSLAGGLNEQFF	TGTGCCAGCAACAGCTTAGCGGGGGGGCTCAATGAGCAGTTCTTC
TRBJ2-7	TRBV12-3/TRBV12-4	-	few	CASSLIDEQYF	TGTGCCAGCAGTTTAATCGACGAGCAGTACTTC
TRBJ2-1	TRBV29-1	TRBD2	once	CSAGTSGSNEQFF	TGCAGCGCAGGGACTAGCGGAAGCAATGAGCAGTTCTTC
TRBJ2-7	TRBV4-1	TRBD2	-	CASSQGLAGDYEQYF	TGCGCCAGCAGCCAAGGACTAGCGGGTGATTACGAGCAGTACTTC
TRBJ2-7	TRBV18	TRBD2	-	CASSPGTSDEQYF	TGTGCCAGCTCACCCGGGACTAGCGACGAGCAGTACTTC
TRBJ1-2	TRBV28	TRBD1	-	CASSFPRTGGIYGYTF	TGTGCCAGCAGCTTTCCTCGGACAGGGGGCATCTATGGCTACACCTTC
TRBJ2-3	TRBV4-1	-	-	CASSQEADTDTQYF	TGCGCCAGCAGCCAAGAAGCGGACACAGATACGCAGTATTTT
TRBJ1-2	TRBV7-2	-	-	CASSLDINGYTF	TGTGCCAGCAGCCTTGACATAAATGGCTACACCTTC
TRBJ2-7	TRBV6-1	-	-	CASSDLSESSYEQYF	TGTGCCAGCAGTGACCTGAGCGAGAGCTCCTACGAGCAGTACTTC
TRBJ2-7	TRBV7-2	TRBD2	-	CASSPGLAGGGYEQYF	TGTGCCAGCAGCCCGGGACTAGCGGGAGGAGGGTACGAGCAGTACTTC
TRBJ2-7	TRBV11-2	TRBD1	few	CASSRAPGQAVYEQYF	TGTGCCAGCAGCCGAGCCCCAGGACAGGCAGTATACGAGCAGTACTTC